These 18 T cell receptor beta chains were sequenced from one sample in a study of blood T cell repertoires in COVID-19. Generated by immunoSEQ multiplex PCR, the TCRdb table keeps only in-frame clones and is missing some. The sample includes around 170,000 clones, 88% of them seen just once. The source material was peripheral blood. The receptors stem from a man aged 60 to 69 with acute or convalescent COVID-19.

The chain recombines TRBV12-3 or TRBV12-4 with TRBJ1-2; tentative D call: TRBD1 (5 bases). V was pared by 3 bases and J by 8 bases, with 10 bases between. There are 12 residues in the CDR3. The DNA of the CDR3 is TGTGCCAGCAGTTTGCAGGGTTGGGGCTACACCTTC. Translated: CASSLQGWGYTF.

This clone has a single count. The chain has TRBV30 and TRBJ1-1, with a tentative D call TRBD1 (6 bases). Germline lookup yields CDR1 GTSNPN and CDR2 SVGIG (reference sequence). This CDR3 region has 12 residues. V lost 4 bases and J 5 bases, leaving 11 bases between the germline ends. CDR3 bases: TGTGCCTGGAACGGACAGCCGACTGAAGCTTTCTTT. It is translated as CAWNGQPTEAFF.

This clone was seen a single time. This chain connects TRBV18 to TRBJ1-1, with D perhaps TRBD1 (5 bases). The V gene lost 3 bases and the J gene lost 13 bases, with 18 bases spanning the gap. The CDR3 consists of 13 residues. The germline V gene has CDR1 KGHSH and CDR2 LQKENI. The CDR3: CASSPGSLTQGFF. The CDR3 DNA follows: TGTGCCAGCTCACCCGGGAGTTTAACGCAGGGTTTCTTT.

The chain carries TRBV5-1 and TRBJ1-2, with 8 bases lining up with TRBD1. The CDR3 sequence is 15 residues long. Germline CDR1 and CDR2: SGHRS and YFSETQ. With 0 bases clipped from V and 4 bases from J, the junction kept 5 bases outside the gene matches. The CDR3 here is CASSLEAGGFYGYTF. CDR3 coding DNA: TGCGCCAGCAGCTTGGAAGCAGGGGGCTTCTATGGCTACACCTTC.

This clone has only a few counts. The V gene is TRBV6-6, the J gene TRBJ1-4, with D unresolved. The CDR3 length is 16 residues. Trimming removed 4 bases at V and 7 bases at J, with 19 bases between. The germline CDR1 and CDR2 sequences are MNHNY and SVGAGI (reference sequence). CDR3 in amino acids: CASSSRGPAFGEKLFF. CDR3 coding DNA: TGTGCCAGCAGTTCCCGAGGGCCGGCCTTCGGTGAAAAACTGTTTTTT.

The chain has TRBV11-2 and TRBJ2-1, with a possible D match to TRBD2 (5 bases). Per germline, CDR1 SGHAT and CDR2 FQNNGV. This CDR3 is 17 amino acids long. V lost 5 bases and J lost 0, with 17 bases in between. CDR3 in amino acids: CASSAPLGLGSYNEQFF. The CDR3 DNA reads TGTGCCAGCAGCGCTCCCCTCGGACTTGGCTCCTACAATGAGCAGTTCTTC.

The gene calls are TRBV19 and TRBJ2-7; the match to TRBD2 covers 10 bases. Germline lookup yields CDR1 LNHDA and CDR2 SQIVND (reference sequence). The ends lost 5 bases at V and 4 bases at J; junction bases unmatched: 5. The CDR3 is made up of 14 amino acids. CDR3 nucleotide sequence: TGTGCCAGTAGTGCTCTAGCGGGAGAATACGAGCAGTACTTC. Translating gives CASSALAGEYEQYF.

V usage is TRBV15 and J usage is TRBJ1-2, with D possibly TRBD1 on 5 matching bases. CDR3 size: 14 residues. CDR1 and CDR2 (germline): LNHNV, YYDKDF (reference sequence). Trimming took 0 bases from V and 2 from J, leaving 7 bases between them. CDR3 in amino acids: CATSRDRGNYGYTF. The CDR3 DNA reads TGTGCCACCAGCAGAGATAGGGGCAACTATGGCTACACCTTC.

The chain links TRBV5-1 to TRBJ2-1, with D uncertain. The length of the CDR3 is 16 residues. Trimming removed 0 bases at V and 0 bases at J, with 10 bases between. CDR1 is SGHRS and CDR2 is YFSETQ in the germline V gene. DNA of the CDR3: TGCGCCAGCAGCTTGGCCGCGGCGAGCTCCTACAATGAGCAGTTCTTC. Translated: CASSLAAASSYNEQFF.

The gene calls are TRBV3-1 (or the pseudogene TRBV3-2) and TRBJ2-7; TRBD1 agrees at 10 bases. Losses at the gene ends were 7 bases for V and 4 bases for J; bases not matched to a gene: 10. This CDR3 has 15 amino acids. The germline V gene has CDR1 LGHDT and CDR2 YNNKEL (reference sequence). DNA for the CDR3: TGTGCCAGCAATTCAATCGGGACAGGGGCTTACGAGCAGTACTTC. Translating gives CASNSIGTGAYEQYF.

CDR3 DNA: TGCAGCGTCCACGTGACTACAAATAAGCAGTTCTTC. This codes for CSVHVTTNKQFF. This chain links TRBV29-1 with TRBJ2-1; D perhaps matches TRBD2 (5 bases). The V end was cut by 6 bases, the J end by 11 bases, with 17 bases between. Per germline, CDR1 SQVTM and CDR2 ANQGSEA. The CDR3 has 12 residues.

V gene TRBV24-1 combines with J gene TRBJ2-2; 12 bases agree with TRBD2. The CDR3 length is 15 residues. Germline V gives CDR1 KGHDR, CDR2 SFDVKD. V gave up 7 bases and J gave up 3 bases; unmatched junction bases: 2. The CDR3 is CATRRTSGDTGELFF. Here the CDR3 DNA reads TGTGCCACCAGAAGGACTAGCGGGGACACCGGGGAGCTGTTTTTT.

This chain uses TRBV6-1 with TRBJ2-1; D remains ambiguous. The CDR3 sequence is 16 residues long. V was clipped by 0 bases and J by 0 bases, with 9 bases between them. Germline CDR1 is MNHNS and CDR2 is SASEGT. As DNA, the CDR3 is TGTGCCAGCAGTGAAGCGCACTTTCCCTCCTACAATGAGCAGTTCTTC. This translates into CASSEAHFPSYNEQFF.

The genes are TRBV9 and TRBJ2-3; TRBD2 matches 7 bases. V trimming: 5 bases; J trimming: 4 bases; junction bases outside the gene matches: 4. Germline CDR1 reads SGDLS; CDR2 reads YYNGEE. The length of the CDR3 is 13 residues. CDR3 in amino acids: CASSLTSADTQYF. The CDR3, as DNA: TGTGCCAGCAGTCTCACTAGCGCAGATACGCAGTATTTT.

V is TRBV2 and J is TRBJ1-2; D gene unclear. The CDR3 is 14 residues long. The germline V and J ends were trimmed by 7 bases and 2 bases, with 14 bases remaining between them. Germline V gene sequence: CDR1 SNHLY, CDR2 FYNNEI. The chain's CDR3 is CASTPGMGNYGYTF. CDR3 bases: TGTGCCAGCACTCCCGGGATGGGGAACTATGGCTACACCTTC.

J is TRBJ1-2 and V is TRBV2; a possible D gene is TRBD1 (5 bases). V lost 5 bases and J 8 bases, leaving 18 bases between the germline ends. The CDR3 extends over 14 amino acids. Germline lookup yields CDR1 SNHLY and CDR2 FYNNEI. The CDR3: CASSRGRARMGYTF. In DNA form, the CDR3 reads TGTGCCAGCAGTCGCGGCAGGGCTCGTATGGGCTACACCTTC.

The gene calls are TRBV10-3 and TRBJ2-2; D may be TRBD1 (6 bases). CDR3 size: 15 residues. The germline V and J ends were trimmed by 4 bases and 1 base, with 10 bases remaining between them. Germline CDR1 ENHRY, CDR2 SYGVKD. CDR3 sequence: CAISGTVLNTGELFF. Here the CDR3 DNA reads TGTGCCATCAGTGGGACAGTCCTGAACACCGGGGAGCTGTTTTTT.

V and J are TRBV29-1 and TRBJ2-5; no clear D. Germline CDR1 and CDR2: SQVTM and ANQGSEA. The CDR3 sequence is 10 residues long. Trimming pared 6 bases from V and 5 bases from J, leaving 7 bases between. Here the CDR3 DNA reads TGCAGCGTCGACGGGGAGACCCAGTACTTC. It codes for CSVDGETQYF.